The clone carrying this T cell receptor beta chain has ten or more counts. Its antigen is still unknown. This record belongs to a study of identical twins. General study points: Invariant populations such as MAIT and iNKT cells could partly muddle zero-insertion analyses. Out-of-frame TCR alpha sharing observed in monozygotic twins exceeded model estimates.

TCRdb re-called the 5' RACE reads through MiXCR, storing one row per CDR3 protein. The sample shows about 280,000 distinct CDR3 sequences, about 8.3% of them seen only once. V gave up 0 bases and J gave up 3 bases, with 10 bases separating them. Germline-derived CDR1 and CDR2 are SGDLS and YYNGEE. This CDR3 is built from 15 residues. These same data were also listed under a study on yellow fever vaccine responses in identical twins.

This rearrangement joins TRBV9 to TRBJ1-5, with D possibly being TRBD1 (6 bases). This clonotype originated in a woman under 30 in good health. Input material: memory (CD45RO+) T cells sorted from blood. The CDR3 sequence: CASSVDTGINQPQHF. The CDR3 coding sequence is TGTGCCAGCAGCGTAGACACAGGGATCAATCAGCCCCAGCATTTT.